One sample yielded the 23 T cell receptor beta chains listed below, sequenced in a study of blood T cell repertoires in COVID-19. Sequencing was performed with immunoSEQ multiplex PCR; in TCRdb, only in-frame clones are kept and a portion is missing. The repertoire consists of about 260,000 clones, with more than 80% occurring once and the leading ten covering over 4%. Source material: PBMCs or T cells enriched from blood (not recorded which). The receptors derive from a woman aged 25-40 years with acute COVID-19.

The V gene is TRBV9, the J gene TRBJ2-3, with 15 bases that match TRBD2. The germline CDR1 and CDR2 sequences are SGDLS and YYNGEE. The CDR3 runs 19 residues. V dropped 4 bases and J dropped 4; count of bases not matched to a gene: 13. CDR3 in DNA: TGTGCCAGCAGCCCGGAGGGACTAGCGGGAGGTAGCTCCCCAGATACGCAGTATTTT. As protein: CASSPEGLAGGSSPDTQYF.

Many counts were recorded for this clone. The chain couples TRBV7-2 to TRBJ2-7, with unresolved D. Trimming took 1 base from V and 0 from J, leaving 7 bases between them. CDR3 length: 14 amino acids. Germline assignment: CDR1 SGHTA and CDR2 FQGNSA. CDR3 region: CASSLGVPSYEQYF. CDR3 DNA: TGTGCCAGCAGCTTAGGAGTCCCCTCCTACGAGCAGTACTTC.

This clone has more than one count but fewer than ten. The chain employs TRBV19 and TRBJ2-1; tentatively, D is TRBD1 (5 bases). From germline, CDR1 is LNHDA and CDR2 SQIVND (reference sequence). CDR3 length: 15 residues. V was clipped by 0 bases and J by 1 base, with 7 bases between them. The CDR3 region is CASSIDQGSYNEQFF. The CDR3 DNA is TGTGCCAGTAGTATAGATCAGGGTTCCTACAATGAGCAGTTCTTC.

The V gene is TRBV14, the J gene TRBJ1-1, with 10 bases aligning to TRBD1. The CDR3 covers 17 residues. Germline CDR1 reads SGHDN; CDR2 reads FVKESK. V dropped 4 bases and J dropped 1; count of bases not matched to a gene: 9. The CDR3 here is CASSPDRGSWGNTEAFF. DNA of the CDR3: TGTGCCAGCAGCCCGGACAGGGGGTCATGGGGGAACACTGAAGCTTTCTTT.

The chain joins TRBV23-1 to TRBJ1-2; D remains ambiguous. TRBV23-1 has ORF status, its function being uncertain. The CDR3 consists of 17 residues. V shed 2 bases and J shed 0 bases, with 16 bases lying between them. This chain's CDR3 is CASSQRTSYVANYGYTF. In nucleotides, the CDR3 is TGCGCCAGCAGTCAAAGGACTTCCTATGTAGCTAACTATGGCTACACCTTC.

This sequence joins TRBV3-1 (or the pseudogene TRBV3-2) and TRBJ2-7; 8 bases map to TRBD2. The CDR3 covers 15 residues. V was clipped by 0 bases and J by 5 bases; unmatched bases: 6. CDR1 is LGHDT, CDR2 YNNKEL, per germline (reference sequence). The CDR3 DNA reads as TGTGCCAGCAGCCAAGAGGCGGGAGGAATGGACGAGCAGTACTTC. This translates into CASSQEAGGMDEQYF.

V usage is TRBV19 and J usage is TRBJ2-2; TRBD1 agrees at 8 bases. The CDR3 covers 15 residues. The germline gives CDR1 LNHDA, CDR2 SQIVND (reference sequence). The J segment lost 5 bases and the V segment lost 6 bases, leaving 8 bases of the junction unmatched. DNA for the CDR3: TGTGCCAGTAGGACCACAGGGGGTGTTACCGGGGAGCTGTTTTTT. Its protein product is CASRTTGGVTGELFF. Complete variable domain (other parts from reference TRBV19 and TRBJ2-2): DGGITQSPKYLFRKEGQNVTLSCEQNLNHDAMYWYRQDPGQGLRLIYYSQIVNDFQKGDIAEGYSVSREKKESFPLTVTSAQKNPTAFYLCASRTTGGVTGELFFGEGSRLTVL.

This chain uses TRBV6-4 with TRBJ1-2; perhaps TRBD1 as D (6 bases). V lost 2 bases and J 4 bases, leaving 8 bases between the germline ends. This CDR3 spans 13 amino acids. CDR1 and CDR2 (germline): MRHNA, SNTAGT. CDR3 sequence: CASSDQTGYGYTF. The CDR3 bases are TGTGCCAGCAGTGACCAGACAGGCTATGGCTACACCTTC.

J is TRBJ2-7 and V is TRBV5-6; weak D call: TRBD2 (5 bases). CDR3 size: 14 residues. V was shortened by 4 bases and J by 2 bases, with 13 bases between the two germline ends. The germline CDR1 and CDR2 sequences are SGHDT and YYEEEE. The CDR3 spells CASSGRRFPYEQYF. CDR3 in DNA: TGTGCCAGCAGCGGACGGAGGTTCCCCTACGAGCAGTACTTC.

The chain is built from TRBV5-1 and TRBJ2-5, with 12 bases identical to TRBD2. With V trimmed by 0 bases and J by 5 bases, 2 bases remained unmatched. Germline lookup yields CDR1 SGHRS and CDR2 YFSETQ. The CDR3 is 15 amino acids. CDR3 region: CASSLETSGGETQYF. The CDR3 DNA reads as TGCGCCAGCAGCTTGGAGACTAGCGGGGGCGAGACCCAGTACTTC.

The rearrangement joins TRBV19 to TRBJ1-5; the D is unclear. CDR3 length: 19 residues. Germline CDR1 and CDR2: LNHDA and SQIVND (reference sequence). Trimming cost V 1 base and J 0 bases, with 19 bases left between them. CDR3 bases: TGTGCCAGTAGTATAGCACCAGGCTCTTTTCAGTATAGCAATCAGCCCCAGCATTTT. Translated: CASSIAPGSFQYSNQPQHF.

The chain couples TRBV5-1 to TRBJ1-1; D gene unclear. Trimming removed 6 bases from V and 10 bases from J, with 16 bases in between. The V gene's germline CDR1 is SGHRS and CDR2 YFSETQ. This CDR3 is built from 12 residues. Written as DNA, the CDR3 is TGCGCCAGCATTTCAGAGGGCCGTGGAGCTTTCTTT. It encodes CASISEGRGAFF.

The rearrangement joins TRBV11-2 to TRBJ2-1, with a tentative D call TRBD1 (6 bases). The CDR3 is made up of 17 amino acids. V lost 1 base and J 2 bases, leaving 15 bases between the germline ends. Germline CDR1 is SGHAT and CDR2 is FQNNGV. CDR3 in amino acids: CASSLGGVGATYNEQFF. The CDR3 region has the DNA TGTGCCAGCAGCTTAGGGGGAGTGGGGGCCACCTACAATGAGCAGTTCTTC.

The chain couples TRBV6-5 to TRBJ2-1, with 11 nucleotides matching TRBD2. The CDR3 contains 16 residues. The V gene end was trimmed by 6 bases and the J gene end by 4 bases; junction bases not matched to a gene: 8. CDR1 and CDR2 from the germline V gene are MNHEY and SVGAGI. CDR3 in amino acids: CASSYGTSGYYNEQFF. The CDR3 coding sequence is TGTGCCAGCAGCTACGGGACTAGCGGATATTACAATGAGCAGTTCTTC.

V is TRBV3-1 (or the pseudogene TRBV3-2) and J is TRBJ2-7, with unresolved D. Germline-derived CDR1 and CDR2 are LGHDT and YNNKEL (reference sequence). V lost 7 bases and J lost 3, with 7 bases in between. The CDR3 is 11 amino acids. The CDR3 region is CASKGGYEQYF. The CDR3 DNA sequence: TGTGCCAGCAAAGGCGGCTACGAGCAGTACTTC.

The CDR3 sequence is CASSEIGTVSSGANVLTF. The CDR3 DNA follows: TGTGCCAGCAGTGAAATCGGGACAGTAAGCTCTGGGGCCAACGTCCTGACTTTC. The chain has TRBV2 and TRBJ2-6, with TRBD1 matching 7 bases. There are 18 residues in the CDR3. J lost 0 bases, V lost 2 bases, and 7 bases had no gene match. Germline values: CDR1 SNHLY, CDR2 FYNNEI.

The CDR3 DNA reads as TGTGCCAGCAGCGCTGCCCTTGGGGGGGACACCGGGGAGCTGTTTTTT. This encodes CASSAALGGDTGELFF. The chain links TRBV9 to TRBJ2-2, with 7 positions matching TRBD2. The length of the CDR3 is 16 residues. Germline CDR1 reads SGDLS; CDR2 reads YYNGEE. After removal of 3 bases from V and 3 bases from J, the junction contained 8 bases not matched to a gene.

The V and J genes are TRBV6-5 and TRBJ1-2, with a possible D match to TRBD1 (5 bases). The CDR3 covers 15 residues. Germline loops: CDR1 MNHEY, CDR2 SVGAGI. Trimming removed 5 bases from V and 3 bases from J, with 16 bases in between. In nucleotides, the CDR3 is TGTGCCAGCAGTCAGCGGGACTCCCCCTACTATGGCTACACCTTC. Its translation is CASSQRDSPYYGYTF.

The gene calls are TRBV5-1 and TRBJ2-2; 12 nucleotides line up with TRBD2. The CDR3 is 17 residues long. Germline values: CDR1 SGHRS, CDR2 YFSETQ. The trim removed 4 bases at V and 0 bases at J, leaving 4 bases unmatched. The CDR3 DNA follows: TGCGCCAGCAGCGCGGGACTAGCGGGCCCGAACACCGGGGAGCTGTTTTTT. It yields the protein CASSAGLAGPNTGELFF.

The rearrangement uses TRBV27 and TRBJ1-1, with D tentatively TRBD1 (5 bases). The V end lost 4 bases, the J end lost 3 bases, and 12 bases lay between the germline ends. The V gene's germline CDR1 is MNHEY and CDR2 SMNVEV (reference sequence). This CDR3 region has 14 residues. The CDR3 coding sequence is TGTGCCAGCAGTTCGCAGGGTCGCGACACTGAAGCTTTCTTT. It yields the protein CASSSQGRDTEAFF.

The chain joins TRBV5-1 to TRBJ1-2; 7 bases are shared with TRBD1. The CDR3 is 13 amino acids. J gave up 4 bases and V 0 bases, and 0 bases lay outside the gene matches. Germline values: CDR1 SGHRS, CDR2 YFSETQ. The CDR3: CASSLAGGYGYTF. CDR3 coding DNA: TGCGCCAGCAGCTTGGCAGGGGGCTATGGCTACACCTTC.

This sequence joins TRBV12-5 and TRBJ1-5; D is ambiguous. Germline V gene data show CDR1 as LGHNT and CDR2 as FRNRAP. The CDR3 spans 15 residues. Trimming removed 0 bases at V and 0 bases at J, with 6 bases between. The CDR3 coding sequence is TGTGCTAGTGGTTTGGTAGAGAATAGCAATCAGCCCCAGCATTTT. Translation gives CASGLVENSNQPQHF. The full variable domain, completed using reference TRBV12-5 and TRBJ1-5, is DARVTQTPRHKVTEMGQEVTMRCQPILGHNTVFWYRQTMMQGLELLAYFRNRAPLDDSGMPKDRFSAEMPDATLATLKIQPSEPRDSAVYFCASGLVENSNQPQHFGDGTRLSIL.

This clone was observed once. V is TRBV6-5 and J is TRBJ2-1; TRBD2 matches at 7 bases. Germline-derived CDR1 and CDR2 are MNHEY and SVGAGI. V shed 6 bases, J shed 2 bases, and the junction held 7 bases outside the gene matches. The CDR3 is 15 residues long. CDR3 in amino acids: CASRPAGPPYNEQFF. Written as DNA, the CDR3 is TGTGCCAGCAGGCCAGCGGGGCCCCCCTACAATGAGCAGTTCTTC.